This T cell receptor (beta chain) was captured by sequencing in a study of blood T cell repertoires in COVID-19. Study overall: COVID-19 samples from acute and convalescent phases originated in the United States, Italy and Spain. T cells, B-cell-depleted T cells, or PBMCs provided the cDNA or gDNA that served as material.

In the authors' methods: Amplifying reference gene primers gave estimates of nucleated cell counts. Profiled with immunoSEQ multiplex PCR; TCRdb holds only in-frame clones, not every one. V and J calls and clone size are given by that table; D and trimming were obtained from the DNA. The sample carries about 70,000 clones, nearly 80% recorded once. Germline V gene data show CDR1 as MDHEN and CDR2 as SYDVKM. The CDR3 spans 14 residues. The germline V and J ends were trimmed by 7 bases and 3 bases, with 15 bases remaining between them. The sequenced sample consisted of peripheral blood. The clonotype comes from a woman aged 55-75 years with acute or convalescent COVID-19. V is TRBV28 and J is TRBJ1-1; D is possibly TRBD1 (5 bases). DNA for the CDR3: TGTGCCAGCATGGGGATGGGGGGATACACTGAAGCTTTCTTT. It is translated as CASMGMGGYTEAFF.